Only one count was recorded for the clone carrying this TCR beta chain. Generated by immunoSEQ multiplex PCR, the TCRdb table keeps only in-frame clones and is missing some. This table has roughly 100,000 clones, approximately 88% appearing once. This sample was included in a study of blood T cell repertoires in COVID-19. Germline CDR1 reads MDHEN; CDR2 reads SYDVKM. The CDR3 totals 13 residues. V shed 8 bases and J 6 bases; nucleotides not matched to a gene: 8. V usage is TRBV28 and J usage is TRBJ1-2, with 8 bases fitting TRBD1. This sequence was found in a woman aged 60 to 75 with acute or convalescent COVID-19. The sequencing input was peripheral blood. DNA of the CDR3: TGTGCCAGCTTCCTGCGGACAGGGAATGGCTACACCTTC. Its protein is CASFLRTGNGYTF.